The 14 T cell receptor beta chains given below trace back to one sample, sequenced in a study of tissue T cells after allogeneic stem cell transplantation. Sequencing was performed with immunoSEQ multiplex PCR; in TCRdb, only in-frame clones are kept and a portion is missing. The sample includes about 10,000 clones, 65% of them seen just once. The sample was tissue from the stomach, taken at autopsy. All receptors come from a male donor older than 55 with lung cancer.

In this sample, this clone turned up a few times. The J gene is TRBJ2-7, the V gene TRBV7-2; the D gene is possibly TRBD2 (5 bases). This CDR3 is 14 amino acids long. V was clipped by 7 bases and J by 5 bases, with 18 bases between them. CDR1 and CDR2 from the germline V gene are SGHTA and FQGNSA. The CDR3 bases are TGTGCCAGCACTACTGCTGGGAGACACCACGAGCAGTACTTC. Its protein product is CASTTAGRHHEQYF.

This clone is termed medium-sized. The chain has TRBV27 and TRBJ1-1, with D perhaps TRBD1 (6 bases). V gave up 0 bases and J gave up 5 bases, with 10 bases separating them. Germline V lookup: CDR1 MNHEY, CDR2 SMNVEV (reference sequence). This CDR3 is 14 amino acids long. CDR3 coding DNA: TGTGCCAGCAGTTTATCGGCAGGGGTGACTGAAGCTTTCTTT. As protein: CASSLSAGVTEAFF.

The genes are TRBV7-8 and TRBJ2-3, with D uncertain. CDR3 length: 14 residues. V shed 1 base and J shed 5 bases, with 10 bases lying between them. Looked up from germline, CDR1 is SGHVS and CDR2 is FQNEAQ. The CDR3 bases are TGTGCCAGCAGCTTAGGTAGGGTAGGAGATACGCAGTATTTT. It is translated as CASSLGRVGDTQYF.

J is TRBJ2-5 and V is TRBV19; D is ambiguous. Germline V gene sequence: CDR1 LNHDA, CDR2 SQIVND (reference sequence). The CDR3 covers 14 residues. V shed 8 bases and J shed 5 bases, with 18 bases lying between them. The CDR3 region has the DNA TGTGCCAGTGCCTCGGGCGTTTCACGCGAGACCCAGTACTTC. Encoded protein: CASASGVSRETQYF.

Sample share makes this clone medium-sized. V gene TRBV5-4 combines with J gene TRBJ1-2; 11 nucleotides align to TRBD1. V lost 5 bases to trimming and J lost 4 bases; unmatched junction nucleotides: 1. The germline gives CDR1 SGHNT, CDR2 YYREEE (reference sequence). CDR3 size: 13 residues. CDR3 bases: TGTGCCAGCAGGGGGACAGGGGGCTATGGCTACACCTTC. It yields the protein CASRGTGGYGYTF.

Judged by abundance, this clone is medium-sized. The genes are TRBV28 and TRBJ2-7, with D possibly matching TRBD1 (6 bases). Germline V gene sequence: CDR1 MDHEN, CDR2 SYDVKM. The CDR3 sequence is 13 residues long. Between the trimmed V and J ends, which lost 3 bases and 4 bases, there was a span of 10 bases. The CDR3 nucleotides read TGTGCCAGCAGTTTCTCCGACAGGTACGAGCAGTACTTC. Its protein product is CASSFSDRYEQYF.

The V call is TRBV30, the J call TRBJ1-1; D gene unclear. Trimming stripped 5 bases from V and 11 bases from J, with 15 bases between. Germline loops: CDR1 GTSNPN, CDR2 SVGIG (reference sequence). The CDR3 runs 11 residues. CDR3 nucleotides: TGTGCCTGGCGCGCGCTGGCCGCGGCTTTCTTT. Translated: CAWRALAAAFF.

The chain uses TRBV5-6 and TRBJ2-1; D unresolved. Germline CDR1 reads SGHDT; CDR2 reads YYEEEE. CDR3 size: 14 residues. Trimming shortened V by 6 bases and J by 5 bases, and 15 bases separated the two germline ends. The CDR3, as DNA: TGTGCCAGCACCCTAGGGTTCGGTAACAATGAGCAGTTCTTC. Its protein product is CASTLGFGNNEQFF. The full variable domain, rest sourced from reference TRBV5-6 and TRBJ2-1, is DAGVTQSPTHLIKTRGQQVTLRCSPKSGHDTVSWYQQALGQGPQFIFQYYEEEERQRGNFPDRFSGHQFPNYSSELNVNALLLGDSALYLCASTLGFGNNEQFFGPGTRLTVL.

The V gene is TRBV12-3 or TRBV12-4, the J gene TRBJ1-2, with D hard to call. V was pared by 4 bases and J by 4 bases, with 10 bases between. The CDR3 is made up of 13 amino acids. Here the CDR3 DNA reads TGTGCCAGCAGTTCAAGGACGGCCTATGGCTACACCTTC. Its protein product is CASSSRTAYGYTF.

The V and J genes are TRBV7-2 and TRBJ2-1; weak D call: TRBD2 (5 bases). The CDR3 sequence is 13 residues long. Trimming shortened V by 0 bases and J by 9 bases, and 9 bases separated the two germline ends. Germline CDR1 and CDR2: SGHTA and FQGNSA. The CDR3 sequence is CASSLAGDSEQFF. In DNA form, the CDR3 reads TGTGCCAGCAGCTTAGCGGGAGATAGTGAGCAGTTCTTC.

This clone occurred a few times. The chain joins TRBV7-6 to TRBJ2-6, with D hard to call. Trimming stripped 1 base from V and 0 bases from J, with 10 bases between. CDR1 SGHVS and CDR2 FNYEAQ come from the germline V gene. The CDR3 contains 17 residues. CDR3 nucleotides: TGTGCCAGCAGCTTAGAATTCCCCACCTCTGGGGCCAACGTCCTGACTTTC. This encodes CASSLEFPTSGANVLTF.

The V gene is TRBV10-3, the J gene TRBJ2-3, with 9 bases identical to TRBD2. After removal of 4 bases from V and 3 bases from J, the junction contained 5 bases not matched to a gene. The CDR3 contains 15 residues. Germline values: CDR1 ENHRY, CDR2 SYGVKD. The CDR3 bases are TGTGCCATCAGTGTGGCGGGGGGGAGGACAGATACGCAGTATTTT. Translated, it gives CAISVAGGRTDTQYF.

CDR3: CASSITYEQYF. CDR3 bases: TGTGCCAGCAGTATCACCTACGAGCAGTACTTC. The chain uses TRBV12-3 or TRBV12-4 and TRBJ2-7; D remains unclear. The CDR3 is made up of 11 amino acids. V lost 5 bases to trimming and J lost 2 bases, with 4 bases between them.

The DNA of the CDR3 is TGTGCCAGCAGTTACCTAGGGACGGAGAGAGGAGGCTACACCTTC. It is translated as CASSYLGTERGGYTF. This chain connects TRBV6-2 or TRBV6-3 to TRBJ1-2; possibly TRBD1 for D (5 bases). V lost 2 bases and J 8 bases, leaving 18 bases between the germline ends. Germline CDR1 reads MNHEY; CDR2 reads SVGEGT. This CDR3 has 15 amino acids.